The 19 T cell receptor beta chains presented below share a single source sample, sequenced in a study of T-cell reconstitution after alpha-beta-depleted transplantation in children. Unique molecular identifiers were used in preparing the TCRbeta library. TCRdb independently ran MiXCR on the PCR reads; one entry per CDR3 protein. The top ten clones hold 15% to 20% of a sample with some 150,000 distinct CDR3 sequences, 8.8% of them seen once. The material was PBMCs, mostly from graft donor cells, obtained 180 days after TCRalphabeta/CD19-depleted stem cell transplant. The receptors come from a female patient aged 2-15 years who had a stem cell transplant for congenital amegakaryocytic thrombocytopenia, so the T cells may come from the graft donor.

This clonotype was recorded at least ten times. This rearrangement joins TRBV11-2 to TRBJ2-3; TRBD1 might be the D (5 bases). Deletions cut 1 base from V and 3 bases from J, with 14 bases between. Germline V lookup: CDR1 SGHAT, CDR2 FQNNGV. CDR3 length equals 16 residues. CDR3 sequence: CASSLGRASFTDTQYF. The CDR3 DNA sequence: TGTGCCAGCAGCTTAGGCAGGGCCTCCTTTACAGATACGCAGTATTTT.

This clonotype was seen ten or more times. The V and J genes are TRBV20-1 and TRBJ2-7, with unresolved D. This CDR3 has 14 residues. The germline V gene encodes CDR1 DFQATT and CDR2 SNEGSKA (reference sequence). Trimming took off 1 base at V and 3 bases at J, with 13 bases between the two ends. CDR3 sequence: CSARVVRRDYEQYF. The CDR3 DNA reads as TGCAGTGCTAGAGTGGTGAGGAGAGACTACGAGCAGTACTTC.

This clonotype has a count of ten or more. CDR3 in amino acids: CASSLFSGRPPGEQFF. The CDR3 nucleotides are TGTGCCAGCAGTTTATTTAGCGGGAGACCCCCGGGGGAGCAGTTCTTC. The V call is TRBV28, the J call TRBJ2-1; 9 bases fit TRBD2. Losses at the gene ends were 1 base for V and 10 bases for J; bases not matched to a gene: 11. CDR1 and CDR2 from the germline V gene are MDHEN and SYDVKM. This CDR3 is 16 amino acids long.

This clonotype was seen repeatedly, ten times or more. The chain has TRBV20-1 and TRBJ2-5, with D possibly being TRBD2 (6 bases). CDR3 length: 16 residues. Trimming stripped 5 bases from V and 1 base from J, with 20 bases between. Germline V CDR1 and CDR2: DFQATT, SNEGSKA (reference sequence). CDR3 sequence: CSAPKMAGRAQETQYF. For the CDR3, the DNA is TGCAGTGCTCCAAAAATGGCGGGGCGCGCCCAAGAGACCCAGTACTTC.

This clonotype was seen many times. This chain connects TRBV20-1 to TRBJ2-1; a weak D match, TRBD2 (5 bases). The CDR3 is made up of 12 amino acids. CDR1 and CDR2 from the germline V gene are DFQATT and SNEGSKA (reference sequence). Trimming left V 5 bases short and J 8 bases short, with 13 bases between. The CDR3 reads CSAPNGGYEQFF. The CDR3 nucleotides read TGCAGTGCTCCAAATGGAGGCTATGAGCAGTTCTTC.

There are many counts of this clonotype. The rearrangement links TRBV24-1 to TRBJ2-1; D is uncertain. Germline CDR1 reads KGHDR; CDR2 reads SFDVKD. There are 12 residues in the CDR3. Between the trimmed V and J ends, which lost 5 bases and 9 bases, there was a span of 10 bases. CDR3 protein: CATSAGNSEQFF. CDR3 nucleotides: TGTGCCACCAGTGCCGGTAATAGTGAGCAGTTCTTC.

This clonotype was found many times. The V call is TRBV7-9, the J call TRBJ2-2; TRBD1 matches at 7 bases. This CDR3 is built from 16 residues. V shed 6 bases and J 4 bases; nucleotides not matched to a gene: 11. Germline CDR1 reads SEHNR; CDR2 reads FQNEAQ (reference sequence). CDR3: CASSKIKGASTGELFF. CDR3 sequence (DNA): TGTGCCAGCAGTAAAATAAAGGGGGCCAGCACCGGGGAGCTGTTTTTT.

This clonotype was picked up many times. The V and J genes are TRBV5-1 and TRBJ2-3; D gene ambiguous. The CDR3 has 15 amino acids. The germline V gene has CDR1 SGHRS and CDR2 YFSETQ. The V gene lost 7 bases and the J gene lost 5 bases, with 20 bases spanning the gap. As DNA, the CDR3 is TGCGCCAGCTGGGAATTCTCATCGATGAGAGATACGCAGTATTTT. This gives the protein CASWEFSSMRDTQYF.

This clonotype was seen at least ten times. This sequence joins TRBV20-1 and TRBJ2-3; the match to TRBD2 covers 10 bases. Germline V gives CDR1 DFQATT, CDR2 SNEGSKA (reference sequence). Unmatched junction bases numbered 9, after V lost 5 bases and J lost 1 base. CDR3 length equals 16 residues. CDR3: CSARRTGTSGTDTQYF. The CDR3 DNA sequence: TGCAGTGCTCGCCGAACCGGGACTAGCGGCACAGATACGCAGTATTTT.

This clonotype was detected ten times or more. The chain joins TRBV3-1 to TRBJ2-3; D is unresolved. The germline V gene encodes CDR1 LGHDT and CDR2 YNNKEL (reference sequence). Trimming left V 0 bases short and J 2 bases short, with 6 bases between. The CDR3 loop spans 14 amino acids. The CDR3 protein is CASSQDTNTDTQYF. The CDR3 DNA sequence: TGTGCCAGCAGCCAAGATACTAACACAGATACGCAGTATTTT.

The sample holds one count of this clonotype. Here the CDR3 DNA reads TGTGCCAGCACCCGGAGCGGGGCCGAAGAGACCCAGTACTTC. Protein: CASTRSGAEETQYF. The chain carries TRBV12-3 or TRBV12-4 and TRBJ2-5, with 7 bases identical to TRBD2. The V segment lost 7 bases and the J segment 3 bases; nucleotides outside the gene matches: 8. The CDR3 is 14 amino acids.

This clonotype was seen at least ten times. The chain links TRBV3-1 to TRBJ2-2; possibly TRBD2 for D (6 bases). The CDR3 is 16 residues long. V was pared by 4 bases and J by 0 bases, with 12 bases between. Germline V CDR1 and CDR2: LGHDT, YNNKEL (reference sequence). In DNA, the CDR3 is TGTGCCAGCAGCCGAGGCGGAGGGACGAACACCGGGGAGCTGTTTTTT. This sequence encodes CASSRGGGTNTGELFF.

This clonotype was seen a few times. This CDR3 is CASSPHVRETPNEKLFF. The CDR3 DNA reads as TGCGCCAGCAGCCCGCACGTCAGGGAAACCCCTAATGAAAAACTGTTTTTT. V gene TRBV4-3 combines with J gene TRBJ1-4; a possible D gene is TRBD1 (5 bases). Germline V gives CDR1 LGHNA, CDR2 YSLEER. The V end lost 4 bases, the J end lost 3 bases, and 18 bases lay between the germline ends. CDR3 size: 17 residues.

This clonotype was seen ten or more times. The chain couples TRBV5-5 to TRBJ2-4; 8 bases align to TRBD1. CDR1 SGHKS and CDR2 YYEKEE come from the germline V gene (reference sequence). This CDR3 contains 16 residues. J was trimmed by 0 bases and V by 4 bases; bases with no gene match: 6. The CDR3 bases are TGTGCCAGCAGCGGCCCGACAGGGGTAGCCAAAAACATTCAGTACTTC. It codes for CASSGPTGVAKNIQYF.

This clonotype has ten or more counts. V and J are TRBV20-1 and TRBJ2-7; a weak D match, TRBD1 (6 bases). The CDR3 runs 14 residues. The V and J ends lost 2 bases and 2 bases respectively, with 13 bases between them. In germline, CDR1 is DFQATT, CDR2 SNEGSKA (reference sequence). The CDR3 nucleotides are TGCAGTGCTAGATTAGGGGGTGGGACCTACGAGCAGTACTTC. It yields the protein CSARLGGGTYEQYF.

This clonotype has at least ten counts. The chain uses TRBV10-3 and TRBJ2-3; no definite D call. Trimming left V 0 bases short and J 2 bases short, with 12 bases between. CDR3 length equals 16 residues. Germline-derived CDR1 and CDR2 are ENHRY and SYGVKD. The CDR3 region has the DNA TGTGCCATCAGTGAGTCGGCGTCCGCCCACACAGATACGCAGTATTTT. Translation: CAISESASAHTDTQYF.

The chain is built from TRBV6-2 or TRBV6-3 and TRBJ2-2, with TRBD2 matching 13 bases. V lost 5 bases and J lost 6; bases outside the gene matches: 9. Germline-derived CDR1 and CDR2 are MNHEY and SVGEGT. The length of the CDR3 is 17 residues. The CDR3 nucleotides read TGTGCCAGCAGTAGCTACGGGACTAGCGGGATGGCCGGGGAGCTGTTTTTT. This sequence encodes CASSSYGTSGMAGELFF.

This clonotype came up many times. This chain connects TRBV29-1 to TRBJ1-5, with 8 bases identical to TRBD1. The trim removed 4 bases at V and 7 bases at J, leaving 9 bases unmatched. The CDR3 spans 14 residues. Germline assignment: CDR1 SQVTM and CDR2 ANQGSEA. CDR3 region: CSVARDRGVQPQHF. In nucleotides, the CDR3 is TGCAGCGTTGCCCGTGACAGGGGAGTACAGCCCCAGCATTTT.

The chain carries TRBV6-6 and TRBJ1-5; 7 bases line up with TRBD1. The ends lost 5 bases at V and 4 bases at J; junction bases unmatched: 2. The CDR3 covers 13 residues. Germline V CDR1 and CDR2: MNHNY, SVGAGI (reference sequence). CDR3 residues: CASSQGQNQPQHF. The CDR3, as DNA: TGTGCCAGCAGTCAGGGACAGAATCAGCCCCAGCATTTT.